This TCR beta chain appears in the sequencing data of a study of blood T cell repertoires in COVID-19. All enrollees were about 18 to 100 years old and from some 24 US areas. Participant-given clinical history determined each cohort assignment. The table came from immunoSEQ multiplex PCR; TCRdb's copy has only in-frame clones and leaves some out. Among approximately 210,000 clones listed, around 92% were seen once. The sample was PBMCs or T cells enriched from blood (not recorded which). The clonotype originates from a woman aged 18 to 35 who had recovered from COVID-19.

The CDR3 DNA reads TGTGCCTGGAGTGTGGGGGCCCGGGAGACCCAGTACTTC. Its translation is CAWSVGARETQYF. V is TRBV30 and J is TRBJ2-5; perhaps TRBD1 as D (6 bases). Per the germline V gene, CDR1 is GTSNPN and CDR2 is SVGIG (reference sequence). Trimming pared 0 bases from V and 5 bases from J, leaving 10 bases between. The CDR3 is 13 amino acids.